These 11 T cell receptor beta chains were all obtained from the same sample, sequenced in a study of shared clonotypes between healthy human individuals. Clones were read by immunoSEQ multiplex PCR, and TCRdb kept only the in-frame ones, dropping some. The sample consists of roughly 2.6 million clones, about 92% of them appearing once. Sequencing used naive CD4+ T cells sorted from blood. Subset in this sample: CD45RA+ positively selected. The receptors were sampled from a man younger than 35 in good health.

V and J are TRBV6-5 and TRBJ2-7; possible D gene TRBD2, 5 bases. Germline V gene data show CDR1 as MNHEY and CDR2 as SVGAGI. This CDR3 region has 14 residues. Trimming took off 2 bases at V and 7 bases at J, with 15 bases between the two ends. CDR3 residues: CASSYDYVRSEQYF. The CDR3, as DNA: TGTGCCAGCAGTTACGACTACGTCAGGTCGGAGCAGTACTTC.

The rearrangement uses TRBV19 and TRBJ1-4; TRBD1 might be the D (5 bases). The CDR3 spans 12 residues. Per the germline V gene, CDR1 is LNHDA and CDR2 is SQIVND (reference sequence). The V and J ends lost 2 bases and 12 bases respectively, with 10 bases between them. The CDR3 is CASSIPPGQLFF. In nucleotides, the CDR3 is TGTGCCAGTAGTATACCACCGGGACAACTGTTTTTT.

The chain uses TRBV30 and TRBJ1-1, with D possibly being TRBD1 (6 bases). Germline CDR1 is GTSNPN and CDR2 is SVGIG (reference sequence). V lost 7 bases and J 3 bases, leaving 21 bases between the germline ends. The CDR3 spans 15 residues. The CDR3 bases are TGTGCCTACTCTCCGGGGGGGCGAGGGTACACTGAAGCTTTCTTT. Translated: CAYSPGGRGYTEAFF.

This clone appeared once. This chain links TRBV5-6 with TRBJ2-7, with 7 bases identical to TRBD1. The CDR3 loop spans 16 amino acids. Trimming took 4 bases from V and 4 from J; bases not matched to a gene: 14. The germline V gene has CDR1 SGHDT and CDR2 YYEEEE. As DNA, the CDR3 is TGTGCCAGCAGCCCGGGACAGCCTAGGGGTCCTTACGAGCAGTACTTC. Its protein product is CASSPGQPRGPYEQYF.

V is TRBV15 and J is TRBJ1-1; no firm D call. Per germline, CDR1 LNHNV and CDR2 YYDKDF (reference sequence). Trimming took off 5 bases at V and 4 bases at J, with 11 bases between the two ends. The CDR3 contains 13 residues. In DNA form, the CDR3 reads TGTGCCACCAGCGGATGGGATATCACTGAAGCTTTCTTT. As protein: CATSGWDITEAFF.

The V call is TRBV6-1, the J call TRBJ1-2, with D tentatively TRBD1 (5 bases). Trimming left V 4 bases short and J 6 bases short, with 24 bases between. The CDR3 sequence is 17 residues long. From germline, CDR1 is MNHNS and CDR2 SASEGT. In DNA form, the CDR3 reads TGTGCCAGCAGTGTAGACCCGGGACTCCCTGCGGCGCATGGCTACACCTTC. The encoded protein is CASSVDPGLPAAHGYTF.

The rearrangement uses TRBV7-9 and TRBJ2-2; 10 nucleotides align to TRBD1. CDR1 is SEHNR and CDR2 is FQNEAQ in the germline V gene (reference sequence). J was trimmed by 7 bases and V by 5 bases; bases with no gene match: 4. The CDR3 spans 14 residues. This chain's CDR3 is CASSPTGGGGELFF. DNA of the CDR3: TGTGCCAGCAGCCCGACAGGGGGCGGCGGGGAGCTGTTTTTT.

This chain links TRBV5-1 with TRBJ1-1; D gene uncertain. The germline V gene has CDR1 SGHRS and CDR2 YFSETQ. Trimming stripped 4 bases from V and 6 bases from J, with 13 bases between. The CDR3 runs 13 residues. The chain's CDR3 is CASSTNAAAEAFF. The DNA of the CDR3 is TGCGCCAGCAGCACAAACGCCGCCGCTGAAGCTTTCTTT.

Comment on this clone: A junction boundary mismatches the germline segment, possibly from a read error. The chain uses TRBV7-7 and TRBJ2-1, with 7 bases identical to TRBD1. The CDR3 is 16 residues long. CDR1 is SSHAT, CDR2 FNYEAQ, per germline (reference sequence). The DNA for the CDR3 is TGTGCTAGCAGCATACCCGGGACAGCCGTCTACAATGAGCAGTTCTTC. Protein sequence: CASSIPGTAVYNEQFF.

This clone came up a few times. The CDR3 spells CASHLADNSPLHF. The CDR3 DNA is TGTGCCAGCCACTTAGCGGACAATTCACCCCTCCACTTT. This chain connects TRBV6-5 to TRBJ1-6, with no clear D. Per the germline V gene, CDR1 is MNHEY and CDR2 is SVGAGI. The CDR3 length is 13 residues. Trimming removed 8 bases at V and 7 bases at J, with 12 bases between.

This chain uses TRBV21-1 with TRBJ1-3. TRBV21-1 is described as a pseudogene. This CDR3 region has 16 residues. As DNA, the CDR3 is TGTGCCAGCAGCAAAATTGGCGGATTCTCTGGAAACACCATATATTTT. This encodes CASSKIGGFSGNTIYF.